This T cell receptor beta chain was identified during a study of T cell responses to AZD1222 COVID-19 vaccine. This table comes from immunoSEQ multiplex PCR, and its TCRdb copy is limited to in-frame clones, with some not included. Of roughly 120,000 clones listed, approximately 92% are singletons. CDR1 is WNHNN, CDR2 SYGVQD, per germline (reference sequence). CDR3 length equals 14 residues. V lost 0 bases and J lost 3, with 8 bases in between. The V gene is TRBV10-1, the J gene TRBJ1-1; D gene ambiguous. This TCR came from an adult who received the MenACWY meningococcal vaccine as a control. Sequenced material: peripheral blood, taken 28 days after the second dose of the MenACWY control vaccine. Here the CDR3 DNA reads TGCGCCAGCAGTGAGTCGCCTGCTGACACTGAAGCTTTCTTT. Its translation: CASSESPADTEAFF.